This T cell receptor (beta chain) derives from a study of OX40 agonist ivuxolimab in advanced cancers. Study-level results: Some nonresponders additionally presented with little normalized T-cell clonal expansion. On average, CD8+ T cells had more expanded clones than CD4+.

Clones were sequenced by immunoSEQ multiplex PCR, and TCRdb holds only the in-frame ones, with some missing. The data show roughly 18,000 clones, 67% seen once. This CDR3 has 15 residues. V lost 5 bases and J lost 5; bases outside the gene matches: 6. CDR1 is MNHEY and CDR2 is SMNVEV in the germline V gene (reference sequence). This clone was seen only once. Its antigen is not known. This specimen consisted of CD4+ or CD8+ T cells sorted from blood, obtained in a trial of the OX40 agonist ivuxolimab. The receptor comes from an adult with an advanced solid tumor such as melanoma, head and neck, liver or kidney cancer. The chain uses TRBV27 and TRBJ2-5; 12 nucleotides align to TRBD1. The CDR3 is CASSGGTGGFETQYF. CDR3 in DNA: TGTGCCAGCAGTGGGGGGACAGGGGGCTTTGAGACCCAGTACTTC.